This TCR beta chain was captured by sequencing in a study of blood T cell repertoires in COVID-19. This table comes from immunoSEQ multiplex PCR, and its TCRdb copy is limited to in-frame clones, with some not included. The table shows 100,000 or so clones, with 80% to 95% occurring only once. The sample was peripheral blood. The sequence came from a man in his sixties with acute or convalescent COVID-19.

CDR3 protein: CASSLAEDRVDTGELFF. The CDR3, as DNA: TGTGCCAGCAGCTTAGCTGAGGACAGGGTTGACACCGGGGAGCTGTTTTTT. The V and J genes are TRBV7-8 and TRBJ2-2, with 8 bases aligning to TRBD1. This CDR3 has 17 amino acids. The germline V gene encodes CDR1 SGHVS and CDR2 FQNEAQ. Unmatched junction bases numbered 6, after V lost 0 bases and J lost 3 bases.